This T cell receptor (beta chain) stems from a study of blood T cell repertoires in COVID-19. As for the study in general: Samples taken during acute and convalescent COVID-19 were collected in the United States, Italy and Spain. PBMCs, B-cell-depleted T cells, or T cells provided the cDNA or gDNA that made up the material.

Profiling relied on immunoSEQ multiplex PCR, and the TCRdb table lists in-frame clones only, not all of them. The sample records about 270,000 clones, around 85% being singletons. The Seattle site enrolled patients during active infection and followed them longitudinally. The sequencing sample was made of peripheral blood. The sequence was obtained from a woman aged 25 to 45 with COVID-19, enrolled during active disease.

The DNA for the CDR3 is TGTGCCAGCATCGGGAGGTATGGAAACATTCAGTACTTC. It encodes CASIGRYGNIQYF. The chain combines TRBV2 with TRBJ2-4; 7 nucleotides line up with TRBD2. Germline CDR1 is SNHLY and CDR2 is FYNNEI. The CDR3 runs to 13 residues. With 7 bases clipped from V and 6 bases from J, the junction kept 6 bases outside the gene matches.